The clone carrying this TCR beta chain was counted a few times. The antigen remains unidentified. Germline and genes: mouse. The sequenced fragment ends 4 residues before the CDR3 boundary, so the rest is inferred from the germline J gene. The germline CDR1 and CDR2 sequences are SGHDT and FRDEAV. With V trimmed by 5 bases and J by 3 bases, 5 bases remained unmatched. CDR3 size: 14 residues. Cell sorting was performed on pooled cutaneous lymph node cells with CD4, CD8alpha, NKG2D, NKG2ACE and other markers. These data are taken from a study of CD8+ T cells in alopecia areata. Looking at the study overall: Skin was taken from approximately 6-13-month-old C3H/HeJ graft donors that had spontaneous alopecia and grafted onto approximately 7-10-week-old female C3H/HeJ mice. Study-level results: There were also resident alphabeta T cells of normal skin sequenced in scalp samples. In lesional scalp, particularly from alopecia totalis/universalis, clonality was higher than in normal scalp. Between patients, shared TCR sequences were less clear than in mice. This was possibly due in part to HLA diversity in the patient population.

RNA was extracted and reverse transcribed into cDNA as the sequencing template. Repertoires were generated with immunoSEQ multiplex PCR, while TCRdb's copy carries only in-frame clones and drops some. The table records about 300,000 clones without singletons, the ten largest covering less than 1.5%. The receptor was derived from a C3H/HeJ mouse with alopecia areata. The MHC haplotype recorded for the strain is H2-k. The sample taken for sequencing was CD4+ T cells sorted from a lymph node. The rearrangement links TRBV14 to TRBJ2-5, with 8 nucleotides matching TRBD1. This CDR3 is CASRPDRVQDTQYF. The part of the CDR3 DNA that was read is TGTGCCAGCAGGCCGGACAGGGTACAAGAC.